A selection of T cell receptor beta chains follows, all from one sample in a study of technical replicates of blood from a handful of donors. The data were produced by immunoSEQ multiplex PCR, yet TCRdb's version contains in-frame clones alone and is incomplete. This table holds 75,000 to 100,000 clones, about 95% found once. Input material: T cells isolated from PBMCs. The receptors stem from a human donor in good health. The CDR3 runs from the conserved cysteine through the conserved F or W. The D gene is left open where the match is weak. Where a row states a size, it is once, few, many or the class of an expanded clone; other rows omit it.

D gene | clone size | J gene | V gene | CDR3 DNA | CDR3 protein
- | once | TRBJ2-1 | TRBV6-5 | TGTGCCAGCAGTTGGGAGGAGGGAGCTGGGAATGAGCAGTTCTTC | CASSWEEGAGNEQFF
- | - | TRBJ1-1 | TRBV6-5 | TGTGCCAGCAGTTTACAGGGAAACCTAGAAGCTTTCTTT | CASSLQGNLEAFF
TRBD2 | - | TRBJ2-7 | TRBV27 | TGTGCCAGCAGTTTATCGTCCCCTAGCGGGGGGGATTACGAGCAGTACTTC | CASSLSSPSGGDYEQYF
- | - | TRBJ2-2 | TRBV28 | TGTGCCAGTTATACCCCCAGTTGGGGCCCGAACACCGGGGAGCTGTTTTTT | CASYTPSWGPNTGELFF
TRBD2 | - | TRBJ2-7 | TRBV6-5 | TGTGCCAGCAGTCCCTATAGCGGGAGGGCTTACGAGCAGTACTTC | CASSPYSGRAYEQYF
- | few | TRBJ1-5 | TRBV30 | TGTGCCTGGGATCGCGGTCGTAGCAATCAGCCCCAGCATTTT | CAWDRGRSNQPQHF
TRBD1 | - | TRBJ2-7 | TRBV4-2 | TGTGCCAGCAGCCAAGGCTTGACAGGGCAGCACGAGCAGTACTTC | CASSQGLTGQHEQYF
- | - | TRBJ1-1 | TRBV6-5 | TGTGCCAGCAGTCGCCGTGGCGGGGCGAACACTGAAGCTTTCTTT | CASSRRGGANTEAFF
TRBD1 | - | TRBJ2-4 | TRBV15 | TGTGCCACCAGCAGAGATCCGATTGGACAGGGGGCCCTCAAAAACATTCAGTACTTC | CATSRDPIGQGALKNIQYF
- | - | TRBJ2-7 | TRBV4-1 | TGCGCCAGCAGCCAAGAGGGCGAGAACTACGAGCAGTACTTC | CASSQEGENYEQYF
- | - | TRBJ1-1 | TRBV6-5 | TGTGCCAGCACCCGGAGGACCACTGAAGCTTTCTTT | CASTRRTTEAFF
- | once | TRBJ2-1 | TRBV18 | TGTGCCAGCTCACCGACATCCTCCTACAATGAGCAGTTCTTC | CASSPTSSYNEQFF
TRBD2 | - | TRBJ2-5 | TRBV23-1 | TGCGCCAGCCCCCGGGGGGGCCAAGAGACCCAGTACTTC | CASPRGGQETQYF
- | - | TRBJ2-2 | TRBV7-7 | TGTGCTAGCAGCTTGGAGACGGGCACCGGGGAGCTGTTTTTT | CASSLETGTGELFF
- | once | TRBJ2-1 | TRBV7-2 | TGTGCCAGCAGCCGCGGGGACGTTGATTACTTCAATGAGCAGTTCTTC | CASSRGDVDYFNEQFF
TRBD2 | - | TRBJ2-7 | TRBV6-5 | TGTGCCAGCAGCGCGACTAGCGGGACCTGGGAGCAGTACTTC | CASSATSGTWEQYF
- | - | TRBJ2-1 | TRBV9 | TGTGCCAGCAGCGTAGGGCGGGGATACTACAATGAGCAGTTCTTC | CASSVGRGYYNEQFF
TRBD2 | - | TRBJ2-1 | TRBV6-5 | TGTGCCAGCAGTTACGCTAGCGGGAGGGCCTTCAATGAGCAGTTCTTC | CASSYASGRAFNEQFF
- | - | TRBJ2-1 | TRBV30 | TGTGCCTGCCGAGTCAGGGGAAATGAGCAGTTCTTC | CACRVRGNEQFF
TRBD1 | - | TRBJ1-5 | TRBV6-5 | TGTGCCAGCAGTTCTCAGGGGGGTAGCAATCAGCCCCAGCATTTT | CASSSQGGSNQPQHF
- | - | TRBJ1-2 | TRBV9 | TGTGCCAGCACGCAGGGAATGTTCGAAGACTATGGCTACACCTTC | CASTQGMFEDYGYTF
TRBD2 | - | TRBJ2-1 | TRBV28 | TGTGCCAGCAGTGGACTAGCGGGAGTAATATCAGGCAATGAGCAGTTCTTC | CASSGLAGVISGNEQFF
TRBD1 | - | TRBJ2-7 | TRBV7-6 | TGTGCCAGCAGCCAAGACAGGGGGCCCTACGAGCAGTACTTC | CASSQDRGPYEQYF
- | - | TRBJ1-5 | TRBV6-5 | TGTGCCAGCAGCAGGGGCTTAAATCAGCCCCAGCATTTT | CASSRGLNQPQHF
- | - | TRBJ1-5 | TRBV2 | TGTGCCAGCAGTGAACAACCGGACAATAGCAATCAGCCCCAGCATTTT | CASSEQPDNSNQPQHF
TRBD2 | - | TRBJ2-7 | TRBV10-3 | TGTGCCATCAGCGCCGGACTAGCGGGAGGAACCTACGAGCAGTACTTC | CAISAGLAGGTYEQYF